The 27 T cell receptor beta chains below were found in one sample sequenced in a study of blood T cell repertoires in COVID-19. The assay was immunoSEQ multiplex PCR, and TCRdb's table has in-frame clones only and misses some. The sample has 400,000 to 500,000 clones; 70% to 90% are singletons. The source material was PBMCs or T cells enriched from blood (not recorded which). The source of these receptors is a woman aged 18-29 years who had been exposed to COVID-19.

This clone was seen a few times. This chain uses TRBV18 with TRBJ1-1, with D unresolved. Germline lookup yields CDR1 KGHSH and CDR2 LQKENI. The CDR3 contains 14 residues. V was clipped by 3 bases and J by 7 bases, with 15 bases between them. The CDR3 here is CASSPSLREGEAFF. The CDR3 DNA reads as TGTGCCAGCTCACCTTCCCTCCGGGAAGGTGAAGCTTTCTTT. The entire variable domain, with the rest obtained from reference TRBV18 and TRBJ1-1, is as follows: NAGVMQNPRHLVRRRGQEARLRCSPMKGHSHVYWYRQLPEEGLKFMVYLQKENIIDESGMPKERFSAEFPKEGPSILRIQQVVRGDSAAYFCASSPSLREGEAFFGQGTRLTVV.

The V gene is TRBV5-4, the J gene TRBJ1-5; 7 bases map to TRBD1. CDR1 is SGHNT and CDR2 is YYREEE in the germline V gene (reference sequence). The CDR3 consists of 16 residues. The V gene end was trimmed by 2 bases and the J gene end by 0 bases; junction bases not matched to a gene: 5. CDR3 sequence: CASSLGGPYSNQPQHF. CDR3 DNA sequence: TGTGCCAGCAGCTTAGGGGGCCCCTATAGCAATCAGCCCCAGCATTTT.

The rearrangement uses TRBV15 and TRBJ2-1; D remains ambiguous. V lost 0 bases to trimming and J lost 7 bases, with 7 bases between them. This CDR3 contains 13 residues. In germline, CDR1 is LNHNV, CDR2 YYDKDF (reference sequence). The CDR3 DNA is TGTGCCACCAGCAGAGATGGAGATAATGAGCAGTTCTTC. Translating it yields CATSRDGDNEQFF. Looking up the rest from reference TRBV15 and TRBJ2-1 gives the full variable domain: DAMVIQNPRYQVTQFGKPVTLSCSQTLNHNVMYWYQQKSSQAPKLLFHYYDKDFNNEADTPDNFQSRRPNTSFCFLDIRSPGLGDTAMYLCATSRDGDNEQFFGPGTRLTVL.

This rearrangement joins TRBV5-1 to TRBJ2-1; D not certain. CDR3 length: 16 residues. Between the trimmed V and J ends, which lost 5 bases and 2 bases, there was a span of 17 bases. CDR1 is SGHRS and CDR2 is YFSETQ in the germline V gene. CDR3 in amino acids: CASRPNLVVPYNEQFF. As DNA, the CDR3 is TGCGCCAGCAGGCCCAACCTAGTGGTGCCCTACAATGAGCAGTTCTTC. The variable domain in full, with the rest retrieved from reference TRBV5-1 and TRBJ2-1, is KAGVTQTPRYLIKTRGQQVTLSCSPISGHRSVSWYQQTPGQGLQFLFEYFSETQRNKGNFPGRFSGRQFSNSRSEMNVSTLELGDSALYLCASRPNLVVPYNEQFFGPGTRLTVL.

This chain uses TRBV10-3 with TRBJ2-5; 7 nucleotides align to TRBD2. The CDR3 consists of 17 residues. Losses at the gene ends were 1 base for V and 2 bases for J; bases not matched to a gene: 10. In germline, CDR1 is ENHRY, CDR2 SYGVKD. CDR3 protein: CAISEWGTTGLQETQYF. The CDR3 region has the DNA TGTGCCATCAGTGAGTGGGGGACTACCGGACTGCAAGAGACCCAGTACTTC.

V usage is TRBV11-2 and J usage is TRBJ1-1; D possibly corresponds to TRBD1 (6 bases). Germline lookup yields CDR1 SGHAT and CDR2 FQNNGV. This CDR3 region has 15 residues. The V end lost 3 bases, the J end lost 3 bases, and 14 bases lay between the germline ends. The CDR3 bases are TGTGCCAGCAGCTTTTTGGACAGCCCGTACACTGAAGCTTTCTTT. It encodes CASSFLDSPYTEAFF.

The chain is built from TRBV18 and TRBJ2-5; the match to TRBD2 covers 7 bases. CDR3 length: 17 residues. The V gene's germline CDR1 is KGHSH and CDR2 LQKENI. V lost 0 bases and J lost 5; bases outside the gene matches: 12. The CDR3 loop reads CASSPPLRLAAMETQYF. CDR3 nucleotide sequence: TGTGCCAGCTCACCACCCTTGCGGCTAGCGGCAATGGAGACCCAGTACTTC.

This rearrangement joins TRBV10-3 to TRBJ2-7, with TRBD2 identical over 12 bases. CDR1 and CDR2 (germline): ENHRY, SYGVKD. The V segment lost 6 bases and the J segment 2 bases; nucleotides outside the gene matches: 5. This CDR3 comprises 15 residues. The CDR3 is CAISPLAGGTYEQYF. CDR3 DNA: TGTGCCATCAGCCCACTAGCGGGAGGTACCTACGAGCAGTACTTC.

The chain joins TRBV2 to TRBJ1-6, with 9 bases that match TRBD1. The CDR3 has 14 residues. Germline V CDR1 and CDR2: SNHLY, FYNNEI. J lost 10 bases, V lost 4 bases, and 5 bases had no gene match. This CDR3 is CASSGGTGRSPLHF. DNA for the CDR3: TGTGCCAGCAGTGGAGGGACAGGGCGATCACCCCTCCACTTT.

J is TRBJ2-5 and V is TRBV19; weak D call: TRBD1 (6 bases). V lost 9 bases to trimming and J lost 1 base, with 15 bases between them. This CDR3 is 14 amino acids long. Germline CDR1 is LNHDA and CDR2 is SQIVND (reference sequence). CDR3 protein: CASSSDRFQETQYF. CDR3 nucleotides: TGTGCCAGCTCTTCGGACAGATTCCAAGAGACCCAGTACTTC. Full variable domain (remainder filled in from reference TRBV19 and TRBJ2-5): DGGITQSPKYLFRKEGQNVTLSCEQNLNHDAMYWYRQDPGQGLRLIYYSQIVNDFQKGDIAEGYSVSREKKESFPLTVTSAQKNPTAFYLCASSSDRFQETQYFGPGTRLLVL.

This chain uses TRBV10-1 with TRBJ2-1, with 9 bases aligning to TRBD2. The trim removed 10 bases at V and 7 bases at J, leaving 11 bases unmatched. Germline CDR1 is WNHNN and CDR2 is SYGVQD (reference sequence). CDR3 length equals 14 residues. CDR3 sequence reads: CATQDVTSGNEQFF. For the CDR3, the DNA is TGCGCCACCCAAGACGTTACTAGCGGGAATGAGCAGTTCTTC.

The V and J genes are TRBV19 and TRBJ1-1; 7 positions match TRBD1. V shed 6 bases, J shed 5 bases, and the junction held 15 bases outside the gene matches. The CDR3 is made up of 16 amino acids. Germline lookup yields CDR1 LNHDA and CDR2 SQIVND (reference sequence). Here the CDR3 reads CASRPGQSKVGTEAFF. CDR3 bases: TGTGCCAGTAGACCGGGACAGAGCAAAGTGGGTACTGAAGCTTTCTTT. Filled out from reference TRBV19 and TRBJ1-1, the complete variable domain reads DGGITQSPKYLFRKEGQNVTLSCEQNLNHDAMYWYRQDPGQGLRLIYYSQIVNDFQKGDIAEGYSVSREKKESFPLTVTSAQKNPTAFYLCASRPGQSKVGTEAFFGQGTRLTVV.

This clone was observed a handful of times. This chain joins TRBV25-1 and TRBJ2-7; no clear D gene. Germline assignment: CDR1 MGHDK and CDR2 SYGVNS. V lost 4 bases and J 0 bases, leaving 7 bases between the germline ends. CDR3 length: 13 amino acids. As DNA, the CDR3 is TGTGCCAGCAGTGCTATTATCTCCTACGAGCAGTACTTC. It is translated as CASSAIISYEQYF.

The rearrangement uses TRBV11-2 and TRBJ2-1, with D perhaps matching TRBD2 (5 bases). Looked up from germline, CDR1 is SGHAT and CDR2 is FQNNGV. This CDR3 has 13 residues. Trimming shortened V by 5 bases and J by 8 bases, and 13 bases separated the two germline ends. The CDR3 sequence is CASSPRTGYEQFF. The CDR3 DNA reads TGTGCCAGCAGCCCTCGGACTGGATATGAGCAGTTCTTC.

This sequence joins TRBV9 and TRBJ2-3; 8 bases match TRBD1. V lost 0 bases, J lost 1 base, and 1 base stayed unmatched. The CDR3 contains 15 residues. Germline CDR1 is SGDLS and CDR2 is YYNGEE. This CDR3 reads CASSVVRGRTDTQYF. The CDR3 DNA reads TGTGCCAGCAGCGTAGTCAGGGGGCGCACAGATACGCAGTATTTT.

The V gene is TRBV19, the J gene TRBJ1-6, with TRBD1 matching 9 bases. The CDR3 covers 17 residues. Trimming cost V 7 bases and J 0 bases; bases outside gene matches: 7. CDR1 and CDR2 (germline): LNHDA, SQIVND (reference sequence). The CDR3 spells CASTRDRESSYNSPLHF. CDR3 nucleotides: TGTGCCAGTACCAGGGACAGGGAGAGCTCCTATAATTCACCCCTCCACTTT.

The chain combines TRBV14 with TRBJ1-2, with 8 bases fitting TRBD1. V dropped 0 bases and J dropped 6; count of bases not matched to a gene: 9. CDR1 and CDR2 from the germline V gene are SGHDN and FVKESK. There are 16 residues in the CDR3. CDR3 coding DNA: TGTGCCAGCAGCCAAGACTTCTCAGGGGGCGGGGATGGCTACACCTTC. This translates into CASSQDFSGGGDGYTF. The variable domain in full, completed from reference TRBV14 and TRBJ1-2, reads EAGVTQFPSHSVIEKGQTVTLRCDPISGHDNLYWYRRVMGKEIKFLLHFVKESKQDESGMPNNRFLAERTGGTYSTLKVQPAELEDSGVYFCASSQDFSGGGDGYTFGSGTRLTVV.

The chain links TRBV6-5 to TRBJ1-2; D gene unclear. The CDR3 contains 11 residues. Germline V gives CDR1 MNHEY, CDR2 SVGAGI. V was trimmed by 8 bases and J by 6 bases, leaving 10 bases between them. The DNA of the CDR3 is TGTGCCAGCCAGAGCGGGAATGGCTACACCTTC. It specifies CASQSGNGYTF.

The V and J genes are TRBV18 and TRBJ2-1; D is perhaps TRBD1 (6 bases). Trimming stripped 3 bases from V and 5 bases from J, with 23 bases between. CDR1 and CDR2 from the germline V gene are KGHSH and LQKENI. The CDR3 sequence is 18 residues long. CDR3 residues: CASSPDWGVGTPNNEQFF. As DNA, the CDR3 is TGTGCCAGCTCACCGGATTGGGGAGTAGGGACACCGAACAATGAGCAGTTCTTC.

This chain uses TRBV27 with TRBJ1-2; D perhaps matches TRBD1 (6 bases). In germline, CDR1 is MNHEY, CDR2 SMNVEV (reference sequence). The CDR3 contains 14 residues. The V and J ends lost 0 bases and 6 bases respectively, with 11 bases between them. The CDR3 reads CASSLSAGADGYTF. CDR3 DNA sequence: TGTGCCAGCAGTTTATCGGCAGGGGCGGATGGCTACACCTTC.

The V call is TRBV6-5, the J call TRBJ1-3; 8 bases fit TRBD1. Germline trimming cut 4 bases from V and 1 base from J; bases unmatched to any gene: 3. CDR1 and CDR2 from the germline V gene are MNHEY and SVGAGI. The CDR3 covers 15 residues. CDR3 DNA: TGTGCCAGCAGTTCCCGACAGGGGTCTGGAAACACCATATATTTT. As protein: CASSSRQGSGNTIYF.

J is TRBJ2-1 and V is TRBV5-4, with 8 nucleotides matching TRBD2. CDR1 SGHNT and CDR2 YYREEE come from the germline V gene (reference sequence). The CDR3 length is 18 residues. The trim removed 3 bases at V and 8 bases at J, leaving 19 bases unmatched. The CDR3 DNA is TGTGCCAGCAGCTCCACCCCCGTCAGCGGGGGCCCAGTGGATGAGCAGTTCTTC. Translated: CASSSTPVSGGPVDEQFF.

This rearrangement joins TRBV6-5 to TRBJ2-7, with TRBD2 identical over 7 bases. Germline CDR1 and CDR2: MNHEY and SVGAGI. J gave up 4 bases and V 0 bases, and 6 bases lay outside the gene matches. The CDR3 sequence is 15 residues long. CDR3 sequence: CASSYSVTGGYEQYF. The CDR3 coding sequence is TGTGCCAGCAGTTACTCGGTAACGGGGGGTTACGAGCAGTACTTC.

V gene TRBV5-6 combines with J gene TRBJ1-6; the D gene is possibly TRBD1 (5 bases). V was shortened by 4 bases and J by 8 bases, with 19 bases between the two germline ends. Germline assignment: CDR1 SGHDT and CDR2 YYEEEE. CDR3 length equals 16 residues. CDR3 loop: CASSKDPTVGYSPLHF. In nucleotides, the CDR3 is TGTGCCAGCAGCAAAGACCCGACAGTGGGCTATTCACCCCTCCACTTT. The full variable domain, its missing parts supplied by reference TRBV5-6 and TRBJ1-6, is DAGVTQSPTHLIKTRGQQVTLRCSPKSGHDTVSWYQQALGQGPQFIFQYYEEEERQRGNFPDRFSGHQFPNYSSELNVNALLLGDSALYLCASSKDPTVGYSPLHFGNGTRLTVT.

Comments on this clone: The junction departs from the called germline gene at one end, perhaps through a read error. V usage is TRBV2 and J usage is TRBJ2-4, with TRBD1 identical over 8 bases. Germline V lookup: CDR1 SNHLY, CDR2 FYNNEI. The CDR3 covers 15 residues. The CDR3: CASSDKTGATNIQYF. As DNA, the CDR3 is TGTGCCAGCAGTGATAAGACAGGGGCCACAAACATTCAGTACTTC.

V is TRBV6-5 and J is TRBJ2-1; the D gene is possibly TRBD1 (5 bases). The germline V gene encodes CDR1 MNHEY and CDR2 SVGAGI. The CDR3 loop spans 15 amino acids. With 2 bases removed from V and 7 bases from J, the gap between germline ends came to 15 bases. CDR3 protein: CASSYPRERINEQFF. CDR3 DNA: TGTGCCAGCAGTTACCCCAGGGAAAGGATTAATGAGCAGTTCTTC.

This CDR3 reads CASSRTGGQVGRPPYEQYF. CDR3 in DNA: TGTGCCAGCAGTCGGACTGGTGGACAGGTCGGCCGTCCTCCATACGAGCAGTACTTC. The rearrangement uses TRBV9 and TRBJ2-7; 7 bases are shared with TRBD1. The CDR3 length is 19 residues. Germline-derived CDR1 and CDR2 are SGDLS and YYNGEE. The junction had 24 bases not matched to a gene; V was cut back by 5 bases and J by 4 bases.